Below, 7 T cell receptor beta chains from the same sample are listed, as sequenced in a study of T cells in Graves' hyperthyroidism and ophthalmopathy. RNA transcripts were the template for amplifying TCR beta CDR3 regions. RT-PCR in the first round (using the HTBI primer set) targeted the TCR CDR3. TCRdb independently ran MiXCR on the multiplex PCR reads; one entry per CDR3 protein. The sample lists roughly 740,000 distinct CDR3 sequences; over 15% were seen once. The sequencing input was blood. Every receptor here comes from a man aged 18 to 29 with Graves' hyperthyroidism.

This clonotype occurred many times. This CDR3 reads CATRQGGNTEAFF. As DNA, the CDR3 is TGTGCCACCAGACAGGGTGGGAACACTGAAGCTTTCTTT. The chain employs TRBV24-1 and TRBJ1-1, with TRBD1 as a possible D gene (6 bases). Between the trimmed V and J ends, which lost 7 bases and 1 base, there was a span of 9 bases. CDR1 and CDR2 (germline): KGHDR, SFDVKD. This CDR3 is 13 amino acids long.

This clonotype was observed a few times. The chain uses TRBV4-1 and TRBJ2-1; maybe TRBD2 (5 bases). Trimming left V 6 bases short and J 1 base short, with 16 bases between. There are 16 residues in the CDR3. CDR1 and CDR2 from the germline V gene are MGHRA and YSYEKL. In DNA form, the CDR3 reads TGCGCCAGCAGGGAAACTAGTTTTTCATCCTACAATGAGCAGTTCTTC. Translating gives CASRETSFSSYNEQFF.

This clonotype turned up a few times. The CDR3 DNA sequence: TGTGCCAGCAGTTTACCCAAATCATCCGGGACAGATTTGTACGAGCAGTACTTC. Its protein is CASSLPKSSGTDLYEQYF. The gene calls are TRBV27 and TRBJ2-7; 7 bases are a match to TRBD1. The CDR3 sequence is 18 residues long. Germline trimming cut 2 bases from V and 4 bases from J; bases unmatched to any gene: 17. The germline V gene encodes CDR1 MNHEY and CDR2 SMNVEV (reference sequence).

This clonotype was seen more than once but under ten times. The V call is TRBV18, the J call TRBJ2-5; 11 bases match TRBD2. The CDR3 sequence is 16 residues long. Trimming cost V 3 bases and J 3 bases; bases outside gene matches: 6. Germline-derived CDR1 and CDR2 are KGHSH and LQKENI. CDR3 in DNA: TGTGCCAGCTCACCTTACCAACTAGCGGGAGAAGAGACCCAGTACTTC. It is translated as CASSPYQLAGEETQYF.

This clonotype was observed a few times. The J gene is TRBJ2-2, the V gene TRBV28; tentatively, D is TRBD1 (6 bases). The CDR3 contains 16 residues. V was shortened by 1 base and J by 4 bases, with 13 bases between the two germline ends. CDR1 and CDR2 from the germline V gene are MDHEN and SYDVKM. CDR3 in DNA: TGTGCCAGCAGTTTATACTTCGGACAGTCCACCGGGGAGCTGTTTTTT. Protein product: CASSLYFGQSTGELFF.

At least ten counts were recorded for this clonotype. The chain carries TRBV28 and TRBJ2-3; a possible D gene is TRBD2 (5 bases). V was clipped by 3 bases and J by 9 bases, with 10 bases between them. Germline CDR1 MDHEN, CDR2 SYDVKM. The CDR3 loop spans 12 amino acids. Here the CDR3 DNA reads TGTGCCAGCAGTTTGGGAGCCCCCACGCAGTATTTT. Residues: CASSLGAPTQYF.

The rearrangement joins TRBV15 to TRBJ1-6, with D perhaps TRBD1 (6 bases). The germline V and J ends were trimmed by 0 bases and 10 bases, with 13 bases remaining between them. This CDR3 region has 15 residues. Per germline, CDR1 LNHNV and CDR2 YYDKDF (reference sequence). CDR3 DNA: TGTGCCACCAGCAGAGATCCGGGGGGGCTCTCACCCCTCCACTTT. Its translation is CATSRDPGGLSPLHF.